The rows below give T cell receptor beta chains drawn from one sample of a study of blood T cell repertoires in COVID-19. Assay: immunoSEQ multiplex PCR; the TCRdb copy retains only in-frame clones and omits some. The sample carries around 150,000 clones, roughly 82% recorded once. The sequencing sample was made of peripheral blood. The origin of the receptors is a woman between 50 and 59 years old in a cohort sampled during active or convalescent COVID-19. Both conserved end residues are part of each CDR3. The order of the fields is clone size, V gene, D gene, J gene, CDR3 DNA, CDR3 protein. The D gene is left open where the match is weak. Size is stated for part of the rows, as once, few or many counts, or as a class when the clone is expanded.

>NA|TRBV11-2|TRBD2|TRBJ2-5
TGTGCCAGCAGCTTAGCGGGGGGTCTGGAGACCCAGTACTTC
CASSLAGGLETQYF
>NA|TRBV5-6|TRBD1|TRBJ2-7
TGTGCCAGCAGCCCGATCGACAGGGCGTACGAGCAGTACTTC
CASSPIDRAYEQYF
>once|TRBV11-2|NA|TRBJ1-4
TGTGCCAGCAGCAAACCGGGACATGGACAGACTAATGAAAAACTGTTTTTT
CASSKPGHGQTNEKLFF
>NA|TRBV30|NA|TRBJ1-1
TGTGCCTGGAGTGTACTGCGGCTTTTGAACACTGAAGCTTTCTTT
CAWSVLRLLNTEAFF
>NA|TRBV9|NA|TRBJ1-1
TGTGCCAGCAGCGTAGAGGTGGGAGGGGGATTGAACACTGAAGCTTTCTTT
CASSVEVGGGLNTEAFF
>NA|TRBV6-1|NA|TRBJ1-4
TGTGCCAGCAGTGAGGAGGGAGGGGGAAAACTGTTTTTT
CASSEEGGGKLFF
>few|TRBV6-6|NA|TRBJ2-4
TGTGCCAGCAGTTACGGACAGAAAAACATTCAGTACTTC
CASSYGQKNIQYF
>NA|TRBV3-1/TRBV3-2|NA|TRBJ1-5
TGTGCCAGCAGCCAAGGCCGAGATCAGCCCCAGCATTTT
CASSQGRDQPQHF
>NA|TRBV7-9|TRBD2|TRBJ2-3
TGTGCCAGCAGCCCCGGGAGGGGGGAAACAGATACGCAGTATTTT
CASSPGRGETDTQYF
>once|TRBV11-2|NA|TRBJ1-1
TGTGCCAGCAGCGCCACCAGGGATAACACTGAAGCTTTCTTT
CASSATRDNTEAFF
>NA|TRBV5-4|TRBD2|TRBJ2-5
TGTGCCAGCAGCTGGGGGGGCCAAGAGACCCAGTACTTC
CASSWGGQETQYF